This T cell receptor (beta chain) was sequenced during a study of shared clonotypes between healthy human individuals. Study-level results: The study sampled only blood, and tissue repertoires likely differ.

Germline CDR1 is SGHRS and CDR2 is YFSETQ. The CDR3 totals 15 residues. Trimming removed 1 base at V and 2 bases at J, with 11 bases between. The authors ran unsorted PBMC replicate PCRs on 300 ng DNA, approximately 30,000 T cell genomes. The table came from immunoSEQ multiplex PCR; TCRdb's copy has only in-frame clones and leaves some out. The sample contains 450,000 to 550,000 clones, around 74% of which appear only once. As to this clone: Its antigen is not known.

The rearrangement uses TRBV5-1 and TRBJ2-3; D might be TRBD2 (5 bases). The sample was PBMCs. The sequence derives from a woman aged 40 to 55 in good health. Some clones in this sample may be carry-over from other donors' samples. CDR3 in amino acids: CASSLPGLPTDTQYF. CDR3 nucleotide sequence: TGCGCCAGCAGCTTGCCCGGACTTCCCACAGATACGCAGTATTTT. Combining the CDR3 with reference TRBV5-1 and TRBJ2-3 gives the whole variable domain KAGVTQTPRYLIKTRGQQVTLSCSPISGHRSVSWYQQTPGQGLQFLFEYFSETQRNKGNFPGRFSGRQFSNSRSEMNVSTLELGDSALYLCASSLPGLPTDTQYFGPGTRLTVL.